Each of the 14 T cell receptor beta chains below was sequenced from the same sample in a study of T-cell memory formation after mild COVID-19. TCRdb re-analysed the 5' RACE reads in MiXCR, keeping a single row per CDR3 protein. The sample holds 250,000 to 300,000 distinct CDR3 sequences; roughly 16% are singletons and the top ten take approximately 25%. The specimen was PBMCs or a T cell subset sorted from them (not recorded which). All receptors come from a man between 18 and 35 years old who had mild COVID-19 (a few samples of this study predate the infection). Cell type and time point are not known.

The CDR3 sequence is CASSTLRRGIADTQYF. The CDR3 region has the DNA TGTGCCAGTAGTACCCTGCGTCGGGGGATAGCAGATACGCAGTATTTT. The genes are TRBV19 and TRBJ2-3, with D possibly being TRBD2 (6 bases). The CDR3 contains 16 residues. Germline CDR1 is LNHDA and CDR2 is SQIVND (reference sequence). V dropped 4 bases and J dropped 4 bases, with 18 bases sitting between them.

In this sample, this clonotype turned up a few times. V is TRBV11-2 and J is TRBJ1-2; D ambiguous. Per germline, CDR1 SGHAT and CDR2 FQNNGV. Trimming shortened V by 3 bases and J by 4 bases, and 9 bases separated the two germline ends. The CDR3 is made up of 13 amino acids. The CDR3 region is CASSLVGPYGYTF. DNA for the CDR3: TGTGCCAGCAGCTTGGTAGGGCCCTATGGCTACACCTTC.

This chain joins TRBV6-1 and TRBJ2-7; 9 nucleotides line up with TRBD1. The CDR3 spans 15 residues. Looked up from germline, CDR1 is MNHNS and CDR2 is SASEGT. V was clipped by 2 bases and J by 3 bases; unmatched bases: 5. CDR3 region: CASSELPGQGYEQYV. CDR3 sequence (DNA): TGTGCCAGCAGTGAACTCCCGGGACAGGGCTACGAGCAGTACGTC.

V and J are TRBV4-2 and TRBJ1-1; D gene uncertain. Trimming cost V 0 bases and J 5 bases, with 13 bases left between them. CDR1 is LGHNA and CDR2 is YNFKEQ in the germline V gene. The CDR3 has 15 amino acids. CDR3 DNA: TGTGCCAGCAGCCAAGAACTCCCTTTCGGGACTGAAGCTTTCTTT. Protein product: CASSQELPFGTEAFF.

This clonotype was counted ten times or more. The chain employs TRBV20-1 and TRBJ2-5; 9 nucleotides align to TRBD1. Trimming took 6 bases from V and 5 from J; bases not matched to a gene: 10. The CDR3 length is 14 residues. Germline assignment: CDR1 DFQATT and CDR2 SNEGSKA (reference sequence). CDR3 loop: CSAPSPGTGETQYF. The CDR3 nucleotides are TGCAGTGCACCAAGCCCAGGGACAGGGGAGACCCAGTACTTC.

This clonotype was detected only a few times. One junction end does not reproduce the germline sequence, and a read error may be involved. The chain joins TRBV7-8 to TRBJ2-7; D possibly matches TRBD1 or TRBD2 (5 bases each). The CDR3 totals 12 residues. Germline CDR1 SGHVS, CDR2 FQNEAQ. CDR3 nucleotide sequence: TGTGCCAGCAGCTTGGGGACGCCGGGTTCTAACTTC. It codes for CASSLGTPGSNF.

There are a few counts of this clonotype. The V and J genes are TRBV15 and TRBJ1-4; 7 bases match TRBD1. Germline CDR1 reads LNHNV; CDR2 reads YYDKDF (reference sequence). With V trimmed by 7 bases and J by 6 bases, 8 bases remained unmatched. CDR3 size: 14 residues. The DNA for the CDR3 is TGTGCCACCATCAACTCGCAGGGGGATGAAAAACTGTTTTTT. Amino acid sequence: CATINSQGDEKLFF.

This clonotype has a handful of counts. This chain uses TRBV4-1 with TRBJ1-4; 8 nucleotides match TRBD1. With V trimmed by 1 base and J by 7 bases, 8 bases remained unmatched. In germline, CDR1 is MGHRA, CDR2 YSYEKL. The CDR3 is 16 residues long. CDR3 sequence: CASSQALDRDIEKLFF. CDR3 nucleotides: TGCGCCAGCAGCCAAGCTCTGGACAGGGACATTGAAAAACTGTTTTTT.

This chain links TRBV5-1 with TRBJ2-3, with 7 bases aligning to TRBD2. V shed 1 base, J shed 3 bases, and the junction held 5 bases outside the gene matches. There are 15 residues in the CDR3. The V gene's germline CDR1 is SGHRS and CDR2 YFSETQ. CDR3 loop: CASSLSGEGTDTQYF. CDR3 nucleotides: TGCGCCAGCAGCTTGAGTGGGGAGGGGACAGATACGCAGTATTTT.

This clonotype was detected only a few times. The chain combines TRBV18 with TRBJ1-2; TRBD1 is a possible D gene (5 bases). Germline assignment: CDR1 KGHSH and CDR2 LQKENI. The CDR3 runs to 15 residues. Between the trimmed V and J ends, which lost 0 bases and 2 bases, there was a span of 10 bases. The CDR3 region has the DNA TGTGCCAGCTCACCACCGGGGGGTCGGAACTATGGCTACACCTTC. It translates to CASSPPGGRNYGYTF.

The sample holds a few counts of this clonotype. V and J are TRBV9 and TRBJ2-3, with 7 bases identical to TRBD2. The V segment lost 0 bases and the J segment 2 bases; nucleotides outside the gene matches: 9. Germline CDR1 SGDLS, CDR2 YYNGEE. The CDR3 consists of 17 residues. CDR3 protein: CASSVVGGRPYTDTQYF. The CDR3 DNA is TGTGCCAGCAGCGTAGTTGGCGGGAGACCATACACAGATACGCAGTATTTT. Looking up the rest from reference TRBV9 and TRBJ2-3 gives the full variable domain: DSGVTQTPKHLITATGQRVTLRCSPRSGDLSVYWYQQSLDQGLQFLIQYYNGEERAKGNILERFSAQQFPDLHSELNLSSLELGDSALYFCASSVVGGRPYTDTQYFGPGTRLTVL.

The chain recombines TRBV18 with TRBJ2-5; TRBD1 matches at 10 bases. This CDR3 contains 17 residues. V gave up 3 bases and J gave up 2 bases; unmatched junction bases: 9. Looked up from germline, CDR1 is KGHSH and CDR2 is LQKENI. In nucleotides, the CDR3 is TGTGCCAGCTCACCGGGGACAGGGGTCATACATCAAGAGACCCAGTACTTC. As protein: CASSPGTGVIHQETQYF.

This clonotype was seen more than once but under ten times. The rearrangement joins TRBV10-3 to TRBJ2-7; no firm D call. Trimming removed 5 bases at V and 2 bases at J, with 4 bases between. The CDR3 consists of 11 residues. CDR1 is ENHRY and CDR2 is SYGVKD in the germline V gene. The CDR3 is CAISKAYEQYF. CDR3 coding DNA: TGTGCCATCAGTAAGGCCTACGAGCAGTACTTC.

This clonotype has only a few counts. This chain uses TRBV6-2 or TRBV6-3 with TRBJ2-7; weak D call: TRBD1 (5 bases). This CDR3 is built from 14 residues. Germline lookup yields CDR1 MNHEY and CDR2 SVGEGT. The V and J ends lost 2 bases and 3 bases respectively, with 11 bases between them. This CDR3 reads CASSYKGAIYEQYF. For the CDR3, the DNA is TGTGCCAGCAGTTACAAAGGGGCTATCTACGAGCAGTACTTC.